Sequencing of this T cell receptor beta chain was carried out in a study of T cell changes during pregnancy in multiple sclerosis. The repertoire was sequenced with immunoSEQ multiplex PCR; TCRdb's copy has only in-frame clones and lacks some. The sample carries approximately 88,000 clones, approximately 94% recorded once. The CDR3 sequence is 13 residues long. Germline values: CDR1 SNHLY, CDR2 FYNNEI. Losses at the gene ends were 8 bases for V and 4 bases for J; bases not matched to a gene: 3. Sequenced here: peripheral blood, sampled in the third trimester of pregnancy. The chain employs TRBV2 and TRBJ1-3; 9 bases match TRBD1. This sequence was found in a female donor with multiple sclerosis, enrolled in a pregnancy study. CDR3 loop: CASRDRDGNTIYF. The CDR3, as DNA: TGTGCCAGCCGGGACAGGGACGGAAACACCATATATTTT.